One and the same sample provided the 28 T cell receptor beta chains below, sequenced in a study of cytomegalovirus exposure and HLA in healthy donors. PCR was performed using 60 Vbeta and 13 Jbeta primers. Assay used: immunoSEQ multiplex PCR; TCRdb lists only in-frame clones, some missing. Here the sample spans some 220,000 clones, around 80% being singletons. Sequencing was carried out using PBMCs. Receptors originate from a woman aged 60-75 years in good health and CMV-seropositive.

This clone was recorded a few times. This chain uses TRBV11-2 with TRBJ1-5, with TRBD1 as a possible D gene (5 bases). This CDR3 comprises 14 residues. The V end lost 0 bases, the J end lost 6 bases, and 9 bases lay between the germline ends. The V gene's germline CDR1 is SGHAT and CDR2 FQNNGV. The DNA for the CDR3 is TGTGCCAGCAGCTTAGACCCAAGGGGTCAGCCCCAGCATTTT. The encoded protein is CASSLDPRGQPQHF.

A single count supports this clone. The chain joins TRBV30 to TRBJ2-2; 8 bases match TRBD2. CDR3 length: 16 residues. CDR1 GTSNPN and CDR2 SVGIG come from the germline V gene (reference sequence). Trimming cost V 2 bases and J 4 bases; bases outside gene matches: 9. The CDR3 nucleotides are TGTGCCTGGAGTTGGGCGGGGGGCCACGGCACCGGGGAGCTGTTTTTT. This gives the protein CAWSWAGGHGTGELFF.

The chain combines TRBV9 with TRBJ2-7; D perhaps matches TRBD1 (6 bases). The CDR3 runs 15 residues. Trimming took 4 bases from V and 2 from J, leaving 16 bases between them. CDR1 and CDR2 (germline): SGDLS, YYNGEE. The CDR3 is CASSLRPGQTYEQYF. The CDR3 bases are TGTGCCAGCAGCCTCCGGCCGGGACAAACCTACGAGCAGTACTTC. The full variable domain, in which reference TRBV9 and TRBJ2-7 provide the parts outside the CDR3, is DSGVTQTPKHLITATGQRVTLRCSPRSGDLSVYWYQQSLDQGLQFLIQYYNGEERAKGNILERFSAQQFPDLHSELNLSSLELGDSALYFCASSLRPGQTYEQYFGPGTRLTVT.

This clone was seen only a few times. DNA for the CDR3: TGTGCCTGGAGTGTAATGATCGGAGAATTTGCTGAAGCTTTCTTT. As protein: CAWSVMIGEFAEAFF. V usage is TRBV30 and J usage is TRBJ1-1; D is ambiguous. Germline CDR1 is GTSNPN and CDR2 is SVGIG (reference sequence). CDR3 size: 15 residues. V was trimmed by 0 bases and J by 6 bases, leaving 17 bases between them.

CDR3 DNA sequence: TGTGCCTGGACCCCGAATCAGTTTTATGGCTACACCTTC. Translated, it gives CAWTPNQFYGYTF. The V gene is TRBV30, the J gene TRBJ1-2; D gene unclear. CDR1 and CDR2 (germline): GTSNPN, SVGIG (reference sequence). Trimming cost V 4 bases and J 5 bases, with 14 bases left between them. This CDR3 has 13 amino acids. Drawing the rest from reference TRBV30 and TRBJ1-2, the complete variable domain is SQTIHQWPATLVQPVGSPLSLECTVEGTSNPNLYWYRQAAGRGLQLLFYSVGIGQISSEVPQNLSASRPQDRQFILSSKKLLLSDSGFYLCAWTPNQFYGYTFGSGTRLTVV.

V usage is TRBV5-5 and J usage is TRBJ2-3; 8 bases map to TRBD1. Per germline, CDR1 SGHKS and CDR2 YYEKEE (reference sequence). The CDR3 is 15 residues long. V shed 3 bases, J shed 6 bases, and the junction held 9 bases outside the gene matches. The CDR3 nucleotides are TGTGCCAGCAGCTCTGGGCCAGGGGGCTCTGATACGCAGTATTTT. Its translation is CASSSGPGGSDTQYF.

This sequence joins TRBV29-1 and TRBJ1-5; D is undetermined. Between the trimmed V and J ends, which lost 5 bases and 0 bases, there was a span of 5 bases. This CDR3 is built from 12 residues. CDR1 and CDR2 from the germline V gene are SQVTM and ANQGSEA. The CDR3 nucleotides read TGCAGCGTTCAGGATAGCAATCAGCCCCAGCATTTT. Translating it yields CSVQDSNQPQHF.

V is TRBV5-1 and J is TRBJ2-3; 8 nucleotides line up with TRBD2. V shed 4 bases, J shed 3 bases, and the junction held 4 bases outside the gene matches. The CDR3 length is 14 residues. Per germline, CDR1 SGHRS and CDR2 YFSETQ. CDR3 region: CASSEGLVTDTQYF. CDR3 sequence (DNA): TGCGCCAGCAGCGAGGGACTAGTAACAGATACGCAGTATTTT.

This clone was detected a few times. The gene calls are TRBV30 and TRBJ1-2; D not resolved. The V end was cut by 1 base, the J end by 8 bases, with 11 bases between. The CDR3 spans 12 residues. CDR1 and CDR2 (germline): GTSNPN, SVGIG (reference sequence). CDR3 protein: CAWSGGPRGYTF. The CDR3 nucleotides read TGTGCCTGGAGTGGAGGTCCGAGAGGCTACACCTTC. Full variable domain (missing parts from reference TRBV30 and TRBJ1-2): SQTIHQWPATLVQPVGSPLSLECTVEGTSNPNLYWYRQAAGRGLQLLFYSVGIGQISSEVPQNLSASRPQDRQFILSSKKLLLSDSGFYLCAWSGGPRGYTFGSGTRLTVV.

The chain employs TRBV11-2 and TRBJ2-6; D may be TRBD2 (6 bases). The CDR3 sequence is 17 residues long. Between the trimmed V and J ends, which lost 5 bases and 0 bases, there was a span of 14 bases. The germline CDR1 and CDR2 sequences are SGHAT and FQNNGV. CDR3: CASSAIGRASGANVLTF. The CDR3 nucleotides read TGTGCCAGCAGCGCCATCGGGAGAGCCTCTGGGGCCAACGTCCTGACTTTC.

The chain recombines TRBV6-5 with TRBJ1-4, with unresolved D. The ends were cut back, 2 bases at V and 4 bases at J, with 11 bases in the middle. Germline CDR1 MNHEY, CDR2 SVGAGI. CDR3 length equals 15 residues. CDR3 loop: CASSYMVGSNEKLFF. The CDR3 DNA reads TGTGCCAGCAGTTACATGGTAGGGAGTAATGAAAAACTGTTTTTT.

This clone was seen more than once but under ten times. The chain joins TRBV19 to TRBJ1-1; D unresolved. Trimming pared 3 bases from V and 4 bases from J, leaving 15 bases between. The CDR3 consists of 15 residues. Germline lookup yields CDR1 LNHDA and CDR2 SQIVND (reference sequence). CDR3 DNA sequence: TGTGCCAGTAGTATTCTCGCCCCGTCGGGCACTGAAGCTTTCTTT. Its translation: CASSILAPSGTEAFF.

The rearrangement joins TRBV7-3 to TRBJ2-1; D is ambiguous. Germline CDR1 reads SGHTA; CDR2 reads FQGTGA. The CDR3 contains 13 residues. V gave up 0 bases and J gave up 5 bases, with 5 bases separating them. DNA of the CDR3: TGTGCCAGCAGCTTAACGTCCAACAATGAGCAGTTCTTC. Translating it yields CASSLTSNNEQFF.

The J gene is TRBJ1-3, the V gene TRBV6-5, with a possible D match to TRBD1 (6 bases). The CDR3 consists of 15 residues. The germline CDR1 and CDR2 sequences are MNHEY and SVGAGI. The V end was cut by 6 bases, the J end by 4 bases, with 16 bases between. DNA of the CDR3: TGTGCCAGCAGGCTATCTGGGACAACCGGAAACACCATATATTTT. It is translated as CASRLSGTTGNTIYF.

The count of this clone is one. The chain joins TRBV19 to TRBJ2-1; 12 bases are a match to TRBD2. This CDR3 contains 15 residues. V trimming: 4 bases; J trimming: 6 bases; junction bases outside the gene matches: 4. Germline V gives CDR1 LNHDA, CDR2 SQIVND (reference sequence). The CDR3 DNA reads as TGTGCCAGTAGTACGGGACTAGCGGGTGGCAATGAGCAGTTCTTC. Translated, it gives CASSTGLAGGNEQFF.

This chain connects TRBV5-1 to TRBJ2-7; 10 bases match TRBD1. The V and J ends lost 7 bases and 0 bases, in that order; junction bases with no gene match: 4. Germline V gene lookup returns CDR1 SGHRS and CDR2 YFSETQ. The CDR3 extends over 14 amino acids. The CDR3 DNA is TGCGCCAGCCGACAGGGGGCAAGCTCCTACGAGCAGTACTTC. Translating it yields CASRQGASSYEQYF.

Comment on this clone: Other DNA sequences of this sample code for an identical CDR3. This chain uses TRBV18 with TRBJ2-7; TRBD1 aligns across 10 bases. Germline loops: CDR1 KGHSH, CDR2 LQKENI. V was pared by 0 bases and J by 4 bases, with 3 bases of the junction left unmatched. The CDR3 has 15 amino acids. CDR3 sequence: CASSPPGQGLYEQYF. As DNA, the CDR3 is TGTGCCAGCTCACCACCGGGACAGGGGCTGTACGAGCAGTACTTC.

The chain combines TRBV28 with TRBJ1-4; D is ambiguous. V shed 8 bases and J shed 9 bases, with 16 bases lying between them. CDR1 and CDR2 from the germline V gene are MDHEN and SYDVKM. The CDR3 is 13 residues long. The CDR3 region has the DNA TGTGCCAGCCTCACATCCGGGATGAAAAAACTGTTTTTT. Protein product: CASLTSGMKKLFF.

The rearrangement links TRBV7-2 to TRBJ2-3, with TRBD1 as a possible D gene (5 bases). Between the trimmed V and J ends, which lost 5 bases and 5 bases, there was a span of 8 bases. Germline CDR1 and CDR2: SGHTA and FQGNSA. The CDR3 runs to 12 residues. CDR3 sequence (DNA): TGTGCCAGCAGCCAGCAGGGAGATACGCAGTATTTT. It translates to CASSQQGDTQYF.

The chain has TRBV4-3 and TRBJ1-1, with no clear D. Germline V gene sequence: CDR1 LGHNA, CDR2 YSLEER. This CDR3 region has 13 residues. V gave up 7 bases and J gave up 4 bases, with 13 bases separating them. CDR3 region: CASTLSRGTEAFF. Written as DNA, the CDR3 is TGCGCCAGCACCTTAAGCCGGGGCACTGAAGCTTTCTTT.

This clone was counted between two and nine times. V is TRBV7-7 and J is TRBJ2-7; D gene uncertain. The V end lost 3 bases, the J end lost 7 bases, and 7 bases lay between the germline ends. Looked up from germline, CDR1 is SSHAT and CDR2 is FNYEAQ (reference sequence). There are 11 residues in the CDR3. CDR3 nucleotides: TGTGCCAGCAGCTTGGGCGAGGAGCAGTACTTC. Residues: CASSLGEEQYF.

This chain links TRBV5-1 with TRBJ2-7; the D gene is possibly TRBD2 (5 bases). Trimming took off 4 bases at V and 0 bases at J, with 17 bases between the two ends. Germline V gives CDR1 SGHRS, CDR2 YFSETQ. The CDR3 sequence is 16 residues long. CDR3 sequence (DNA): TGCGCCAGCAGCCTTATACCATCTCGGGGCTCCTACGAGCAGTACTTC. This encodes CASSLIPSRGSYEQYF.

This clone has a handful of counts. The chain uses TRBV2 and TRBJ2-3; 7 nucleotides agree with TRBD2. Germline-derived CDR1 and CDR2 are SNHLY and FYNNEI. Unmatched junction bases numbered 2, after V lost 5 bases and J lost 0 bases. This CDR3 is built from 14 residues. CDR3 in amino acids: CASSRAGSTDTQYF. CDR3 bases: TGTGCCAGCAGTCGAGCGGGGAGCACAGATACGCAGTATTTT.

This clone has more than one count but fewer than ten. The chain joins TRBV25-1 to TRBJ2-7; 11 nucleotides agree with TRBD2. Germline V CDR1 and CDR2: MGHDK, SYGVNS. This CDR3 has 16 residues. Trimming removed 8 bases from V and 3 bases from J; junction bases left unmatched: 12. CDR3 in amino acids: CASGALAGAKRYEQYF. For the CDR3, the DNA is TGTGCCAGCGGAGCACTAGCGGGGGCCAAACGCTACGAGCAGTACTTC.

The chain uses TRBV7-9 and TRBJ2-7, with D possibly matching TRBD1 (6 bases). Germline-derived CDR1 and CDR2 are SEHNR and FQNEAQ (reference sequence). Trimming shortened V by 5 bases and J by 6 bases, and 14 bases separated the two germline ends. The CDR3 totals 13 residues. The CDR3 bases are TGTGCCAGCAGCCCTTCAGGGGTGGGCGAGCAGTACTTC. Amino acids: CASSPSGVGEQYF.

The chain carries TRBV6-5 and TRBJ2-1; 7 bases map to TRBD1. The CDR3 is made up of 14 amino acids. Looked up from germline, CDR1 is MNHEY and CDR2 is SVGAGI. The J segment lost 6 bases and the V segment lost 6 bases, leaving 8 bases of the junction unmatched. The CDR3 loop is CASSTSTGANEQFF. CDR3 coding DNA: TGTGCCAGCAGCACCTCCACAGGGGCCAATGAGCAGTTCTTC.

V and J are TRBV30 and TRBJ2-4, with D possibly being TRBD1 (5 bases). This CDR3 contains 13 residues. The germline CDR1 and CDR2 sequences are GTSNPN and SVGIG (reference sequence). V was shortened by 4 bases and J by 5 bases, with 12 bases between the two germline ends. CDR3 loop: CAWKFQGQNIQYF. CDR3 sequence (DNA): TGTGCCTGGAAGTTCCAGGGTCAAAACATTCAGTACTTC.

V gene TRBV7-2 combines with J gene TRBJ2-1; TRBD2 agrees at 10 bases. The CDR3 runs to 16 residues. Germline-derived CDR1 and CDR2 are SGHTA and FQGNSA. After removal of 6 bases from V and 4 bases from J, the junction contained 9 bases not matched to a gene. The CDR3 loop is CASRETSGTTYNEQFF. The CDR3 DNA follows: TGTGCCAGCAGGGAAACTAGCGGGACCACTTACAATGAGCAGTTCTTC.